This is a list of T cell receptor beta chains from one sample in a study of patients and donors after allogeneic stem cell transplantation. MiXCR was run by TCRdb on the RT-PCR reads, yielding one entry per CDR3 protein. Of about a million distinct CDR3 sequences in the sample, roughly 18% were seen once. The specimen sequenced was blood, either unsorted or a sorted T cell fraction (not recorded which). These receptors all come from a human donor who was either an allogeneic HSCT recipient or a stem cell or donor lymphocyte infusion donor (not recorded which). It is not recorded whose cells these are; they may come from a transplant donor. Both conserved end residues are part of each CDR3.

>TRBV11-2
CASSTTRGGLAGVADTQYF
>TRBV12-3/TRBV12-4
CASSRTGTSGSYEQYF
>TRBV11-1
CASSLYGNTGELFF
>TRBV2
CASSEEVEAFF
>TRBV7-2
CASSPRETSKNIQYF
>TRBV7-9
CASSFSRAPGETQYF
>TRBV24-1
CATSDPPREATDTQYF
>TRBV6-4
CASSDNLVMLADTQETQYF
>TRBV7-3
CASLTGRDF
>TRBV10-3
CAISFGQGAKQTEAFF
>TRBV12-3/TRBV12-4
CASSQGGGELFF
>TRBV14
CASSQGVDRQGFNTGELFF
>TRBV11-2
CASSSLDSPLHF
>TRBV24-1
CATSDRPGQGAYGYTF
>TRBV4-1
CASSPPQGHTEAFF
>TRBV12-3/TRBV12-4
CASTPGGPGSYEQYF
>TRBV7-9
CASSLALVSNTEAFF
>TRBV19
CASSIGQSGEQYF
>TRBV15
CATSRDFGGSYNEQFF
>TRBV6-1
CASSEWVGGDNQPQHF
>TRBV6-5
CASSYSGQERVLYGYTF
>TRBV7-9
CASSLAQGTNTEAFF
>TRBV25-1
CASSERDGYTF
>TRBV5-1
CASREGLSYEQYF
>TRBV20-1
CSASEGDGYGYTF
>TRBV25-1
CASSAPGDGELFF
>TRBV5-1
CASSLAGTTGPYEQYF
>TRBV5-4
CTSSFSRGNTGELFF
>TRBV7-8
CASSLEVGGLVTDTQYF
>TRBV2
CASIPDSLNTEAFF
>TRBV5-1
CASSRDREIPGELFF
>TRBV20-1
CSARDSERGNTEAFF